Sequencing of this TCR beta chain was carried out in a study of T-cell memory formation after mild COVID-19. Across the study: There were largely donor-specific TCR clusters. Study-level points and caveats: Cross-reactive memory seemingly joined, as some responding clones were found in pre-infection memory. CD8+ contracting clones occupied EMRA, while CD4+ ones occupied mainly CM and EM. Clones shrinking between day 15 and 85 showed a balanced CD4/CD8 split, and those that grew later tilted toward CD4+.

One entry per CDR3 protein, called by TCRdb with MiXCR from the 5' RACE reads. The sample consists of more than 150,000 distinct CDR3 sequences, roughly 18% of them appearing once. This clonotype was seen more than once but under ten times. Antigen: not known. The origin of this receptor is a man between 18 and 29 years old who had mild COVID-19 (a few samples of this study predate the infection). Cell type and time point are not known. The sequencing input was PBMCs or a T cell subset sorted from them (not recorded which).

As DNA, the CDR3 is TGCAGTGCTAGAGAAGGGGGGACAGGGACGGAAGCTTTCTTT. The encoded protein is CSAREGGTGTEAFF. The rearrangement uses TRBV20-1 and TRBJ1-1, with 9 bases identical to TRBD1. With V trimmed by 0 bases and J by 8 bases, 7 bases remained unmatched. The CDR3 has 14 residues. Looked up from germline, CDR1 is DFQATT and CDR2 is SNEGSKA (reference sequence).